The 25 T cell receptor beta chains below all came from one sample that was sequenced in a study of cytomegalovirus exposure and HLA in healthy donors. This PCR relied on a set of 60 Vbeta primers and 13 Jbeta primers. Method: immunoSEQ multiplex PCR; TCRdb's copy keeps in-frame clones and lacks some. The sample consists of roughly 130,000 clones, about 62% of them appearing once. Sequencing input: PBMCs. These receptors all stem from a woman between 35 and 50 years old in good health and CMV-seropositive.

This chain links TRBV5-1 with TRBJ1-1; TRBD1 is a possible D gene (6 bases). The CDR3 consists of 15 residues. Trimming removed 0 bases from V and 2 bases from J, with 11 bases in between. Germline loops: CDR1 SGHRS, CDR2 YFSETQ. CDR3 sequence (DNA): TGCGCCAGCAGCTTGGTCGGCAGGGGCAACACTGAAGCTTTCTTT. Residues: CASSLVGRGNTEAFF.

This clone was counted a single time. The chain links TRBV5-1 to TRBJ2-7; D is ambiguous. The germline V gene encodes CDR1 SGHRS and CDR2 YFSETQ. The V end lost 0 bases, the J end lost 5 bases, and 15 bases lay between the germline ends. The CDR3 has 15 amino acids. CDR3 coding DNA: TGCGCCAGCAGCTTGGCCTTTGGCACCCCCGACGAGCAGTACTTC. This gives the protein CASSLAFGTPDEQYF.

This clone was seen more than once but under ten times. The gene calls are TRBV19 and TRBJ2-3; 11 bases align to TRBD2. Looked up from germline, CDR1 is LNHDA and CDR2 is SQIVND (reference sequence). The trim removed 5 bases at V and 0 bases at J, leaving 4 bases unmatched. CDR3 length equals 16 residues. The CDR3 sequence is CASSDWTSGSTDTQYF. The DNA for the CDR3 is TGTGCCAGTAGTGATTGGACTAGCGGGAGCACAGATACGCAGTATTTT. Drawing the rest from reference TRBV19 and TRBJ2-3, the complete variable domain is DGGITQSPKYLFRKEGQNVTLSCEQNLNHDAMYWYRQDPGQGLRLIYYSQIVNDFQKGDIAEGYSVSREKKESFPLTVTSAQKNPTAFYLCASSDWTSGSTDTQYFGPGTRLTVL.

This sequence joins TRBV29-1 and TRBJ1-4; D not resolved. Trimming cost V 7 bases and J 6 bases, with 9 bases left between them. The CDR3 is 11 amino acids. Germline CDR1 reads SQVTM; CDR2 reads ANQGSEA. Written as DNA, the CDR3 is TGCAGCGCCAGCCAGGATGAAAAACTGTTTTTT. Residues: CSASQDEKLFF.

This clone appeared a few times. This rearrangement joins TRBV1 to TRBJ2-1; TRBD2, the table's D call, lacks a check against the DNA. TRBV1 constitutes a pseudogene. CDR3 length: 18 residues. In nucleotides, the CDR3 is TGCACCAGCAGCCAAGCGCTAGCGGGGGAGCCTACTTACAATGAGCAGTTCTTC. This sequence encodes CTSSQALAGEPTYNEQFF.

As regards this clone: The identical CDR3 is also encoded by other nucleotide sequences in the sample. This chain joins TRBV25-1 and TRBJ2-2; 9 bases are shared with TRBD2. The CDR3 runs to 15 residues. CDR1 MGHDK and CDR2 SYGVNS come from the germline V gene. The V and J ends lost 3 bases and 6 bases, in that order; junction bases with no gene match: 5. In DNA form, the CDR3 reads TGTGCCAGCAGTGACCCAGCGGGAGGCGCCGGGGAGCTGTTTTTT. Protein sequence: CASSDPAGGAGELFF.

V and J are TRBV18 and TRBJ2-7; D is uncertain. The CDR3 spans 16 residues. Trimming shortened V by 6 bases and J by 0 bases, and 18 bases separated the two germline ends. The germline V gene encodes CDR1 KGHSH and CDR2 LQKENI. For the CDR3, the DNA is TGTGCCAGCTCCCTGGCTGCTGGGCAGAGCTCCTACGAGCAGTACTTC. It specifies CASSLAAGQSSYEQYF.

This chain connects TRBV6-5 to TRBJ1-6; D not certain. CDR3 length equals 13 residues. Trimming left V 6 bases short and J 6 bases short, with 9 bases between. Germline V gives CDR1 MNHEY, CDR2 SVGAGI. CDR3 loop: CASRLTSNSPLHF. The CDR3 bases are TGTGCCAGCAGATTAACAAGTAATTCACCCCTCCACTTT.

Only a few counts were recorded for this clone. This chain joins TRBV7-6 and TRBJ2-7; TRBD2 agrees at 8 bases. The CDR3 extends over 15 amino acids. J was trimmed by 6 bases and V by 1 base; bases with no gene match: 8. Germline V lookup: CDR1 SGHVS, CDR2 FNYEAQ. CDR3 sequence (DNA): TGTGCCAGCAGCTTAGGGCCAGCGGGAGAGCTCGAGCAGTACTTC. This sequence encodes CASSLGPAGELEQYF.

CDR3 bases: TGTGCCTGTTACGGGGCGGGGGGCGCCACAGATACGCAGTATTTT. Its translation is CACYGAGGATDTQYF. J is TRBJ2-3 and V is TRBV6-6; 8 positions agree with TRBD2. Germline V CDR1 and CDR2: MNHNY, SVGAGI (reference sequence). V was clipped by 11 bases and J by 2 bases; unmatched bases: 12. The CDR3 is 15 amino acids.

This clone has a single count. The rearrangement joins TRBV6-5 to TRBJ1-1; the match to TRBD1 covers 7 bases. V shed 5 bases, J shed 4 bases, and the junction held 1 base outside the gene matches. The CDR3 runs to 12 residues. CDR1 is MNHEY and CDR2 is SVGAGI in the germline V gene. The CDR3 region is CASSTGVTEAFF. CDR3 coding DNA: TGTGCCAGCAGTACAGGGGTCACTGAAGCTTTCTTT.

The chain combines TRBV7-8 with TRBJ2-7; 7 positions match TRBD2. The CDR3 runs 15 residues. J lost 2 bases, V lost 2 bases, and 6 bases had no gene match. Looked up from germline, CDR1 is SGHVS and CDR2 is FQNEAQ. The CDR3 spells CASSLRREKTYEQYF. The CDR3 region has the DNA TGTGCCAGCAGCTTAAGGCGGGAGAAGACCTACGAGCAGTACTTC.

V usage is TRBV28 and J usage is TRBJ1-4; 7 bases are shared with TRBD1. CDR3 length: 18 residues. J was trimmed by 8 bases and V by 5 bases; bases with no gene match: 20. Germline CDR1 and CDR2: MDHEN and SYDVKM. Written as DNA, the CDR3 is TGTGCCAGCAGTCCAATCCTACTACAGGGGCCCAGTGGGGAAAAACTGTTTTTT. As protein: CASSPILLQGPSGEKLFF.

This clone showed up many times. The rearrangement uses TRBV28 and TRBJ1-1; no clear D. The CDR3 has 11 residues. From germline, CDR1 is MDHEN and CDR2 SYDVKM. Trimming shortened V by 6 bases and J by 6 bases, and 8 bases separated the two germline ends. CDR3 sequence: CASSVYAEAFF. CDR3 nucleotide sequence: TGTGCCAGCAGCGTCTATGCTGAAGCTTTCTTT. The whole variable domain, filled in from reference TRBV28 and TRBJ1-1, reads DVKVTQSSRYLVKRTGEKVFLECVQDMDHENMFWYRQDPGLGLRLIYFSYDVKMKEKGDIPEGYSVSREKKERFSLILESASTNQTSMYLCASSVYAEAFFGQGTRLTVV.

The V and J genes are TRBV9 and TRBJ2-1; D perhaps matches TRBD2 (5 bases). The CDR3 is 15 residues long. CDR1 and CDR2 from the germline V gene are SGDLS and YYNGEE. Trimming removed 0 bases from V and 0 bases from J, with 7 bases in between. CDR3 in DNA: TGTGCCAGCAGCGTAGTTGGGAGCTCCTACAATGAGCAGTTCTTC. This translates into CASSVVGSSYNEQFF.

The chain uses TRBV30 and TRBJ1-2; D not resolved. In germline, CDR1 is GTSNPN, CDR2 SVGIG (reference sequence). The CDR3 consists of 11 residues. V was clipped by 6 bases and J by 8 bases, with 13 bases between them. The CDR3, as DNA: TGTGCCTGCGGACTGACGTCCGGCTACACCTTC. The encoded protein is CACGLTSGYTF.

The genes are TRBV5-1 and TRBJ2-6; D remains unclear. V lost 2 bases and J lost 0, with 6 bases in between. This CDR3 is 15 amino acids long. Germline V gives CDR1 SGHRS, CDR2 YFSETQ. This chain's CDR3 is CASSLTSSGANVLTF. CDR3 in DNA: TGCGCCAGCAGCTTAACAAGCTCTGGGGCCAACGTCCTGACTTTC. Based on the CDR3 plus reference TRBV5-1 and TRBJ2-6, the full variable domain is KAGVTQTPRYLIKTRGQQVTLSCSPISGHRSVSWYQQTPGQGLQFLFEYFSETQRNKGNFPGRFSGRQFSNSRSEMNVSTLELGDSALYLCASSLTSSGANVLTFGAGSRLTVL.

The CDR3 reads CASSSPTGDDTEAFF. The CDR3 DNA sequence: TGTGCCAGCAGTTCCCCGACAGGGGACGACACTGAAGCTTTCTTT. The V gene is TRBV27, the J gene TRBJ1-1; TRBD1 matches 8 bases. The CDR3 loop spans 15 amino acids. Germline CDR1 and CDR2: MNHEY and SMNVEV (reference sequence). Trimming removed 4 bases from V and 3 bases from J; junction bases left unmatched: 7.

The rearrangement links TRBV28 to TRBJ1-1; 8 nucleotides align to TRBD1. This CDR3 has 13 residues. Germline lookup yields CDR1 MDHEN and CDR2 SYDVKM. With V trimmed by 7 bases and J by 3 bases, 4 bases remained unmatched. The CDR3 DNA reads TGTGCCAGCAACGACAGGGGCGACACTGAAGCTTTCTTT. It encodes CASNDRGDTEAFF.

This rearrangement joins TRBV11-2 to TRBJ1-2; D not certain. The ends were cut back, 0 bases at V and 0 bases at J, with 5 bases in the middle. This CDR3 comprises 14 residues. Germline V lookup: CDR1 SGHAT, CDR2 FQNNGV. The CDR3 coding sequence is TGTGCCAGCAGCTTAGATTCCGCTAACTATGGCTACACCTTC. This encodes CASSLDSANYGYTF. Variable domain in full (rest from reference TRBV11-2 and TRBJ1-2): EAGVAQSPRYKIIEKRQSVAFWCNPISGHATLYWYQQILGQGPKLLIQFQNNGVVDDSQLPKDRFSAERLKGVDSTLKIQPAKLEDSAVYLCASSLDSANYGYTFGSGTRLTVV.

This chain joins TRBV7-2 and TRBJ1-1; 8 nucleotides agree with TRBD1. CDR1 SGHTA and CDR2 FQGNSA come from the germline V gene. The CDR3 totals 14 residues. The V segment lost 2 bases and the J segment 5 bases; nucleotides outside the gene matches: 4. The CDR3 region has the DNA TGTGCCAGCAGCTTAACAGGGGGAGGTACTGAAGCTTTCTTT. Its protein product is CASSLTGGGTEAFF.

The J gene is TRBJ1-1, the V gene TRBV27; 7 bases map to TRBD1. CDR3 length equals 15 residues. Germline V CDR1 and CDR2: MNHEY, SMNVEV (reference sequence). V shed 3 bases, J shed 0 bases, and the junction held 4 bases outside the gene matches. The CDR3 DNA follows: TGTGCCAGCAGTTTTAGGGGACAGTTGAACACTGAAGCTTTCTTT. As protein: CASSFRGQLNTEAFF.

The chain uses TRBV11-3 and TRBJ2-1; TRBD2 aligns across 9 bases. The CDR3 is made up of 17 amino acids. Trimming cost V 5 bases and J 0 bases; bases outside gene matches: 8. From germline, CDR1 is SGHNT and CDR2 YENEEA. The CDR3 bases are TGTGCCAGCAGCCCTCGGACTAGCGTCTCCTCCTACAATGAGCAGTTCTTC. It codes for CASSPRTSVSSYNEQFF.

The CDR3 spells CASSRSTGELFF. The CDR3 DNA sequence: TGTGCCAGCAGCCGTAGCACCGGGGAGCTGTTTTTT. The chain is built from TRBV5-8 and TRBJ2-2; D remains ambiguous. The CDR3 is 12 amino acids. Trimming stripped 4 bases from V and 4 bases from J, with 5 bases between. The germline CDR1 and CDR2 sequences are SGHTS and YDEGEE.

The rearrangement links TRBV5-1 to TRBJ2-5, with D possibly TRBD1 on 5 matching bases. V was pared by 0 bases and J by 0 bases, with 6 bases between. The length of the CDR3 is 14 residues. In germline, CDR1 is SGHRS, CDR2 YFSETQ. The CDR3, as DNA: TGCGCCAGCAGCTTGGGGACAAACCAAGAGACCCAGTACTTC. Protein sequence: CASSLGTNQETQYF.